This T cell receptor beta chain derives from a study of blood T cell repertoires in COVID-19. The overall study: From the United States, Italy and Spain came samples of acute and convalescent COVID-19. PBMCs, B-cell-depleted T cells, or T cells provided the cDNA or gDNA that made up the material.

This clone was observed a single time. Only in-frame clones appear in the TCRdb table, and some are missing; sequencing was by immunoSEQ multiplex PCR. The sample lists 65,000 to 80,000 clones; around 80% were seen once. This TCR came from a human donor in a cohort sampled during active COVID-19. The material sequenced was peripheral blood.

CDR3 amino acids: CASTRTGTSNQPQHF. The CDR3 bases are TGTGCCAGCACCCGGACAGGGACTAGCAATCAGCCCCAGCATTTT. The rearrangement uses TRBV28 and TRBJ1-5; 8 bases are a match to TRBD1. The CDR3 extends over 15 amino acids. With V trimmed by 7 bases and J by 0 bases, 5 bases remained unmatched. Germline-derived CDR1 and CDR2 are MDHEN and SYDVKM.